This paragraph reports one T cell receptor beta chain. These data originate in a study of T cells in Graves' hyperthyroidism and ophthalmopathy. Germline V lookup: CDR1 ENHRY, CDR2 SYGVKD. This CDR3 has 16 residues. Unmatched junction bases numbered 5, after V lost 2 bases and J lost 0 bases. RNA transcripts provided the source from which TCR beta CDR3 regions were amplified. The TCR CDR3 first-round RT-PCR relied on the HTBI primer set. MiXCR, run by TCRdb on the multiplex PCR reads, gives a single entry per CDR3 protein. The sample lists hundreds of thousands of distinct CDR3 sequences, under 60% seen once, with roughly 8.2% in the top ten.

The chain employs TRBV10-3 and TRBJ2-5; 8 positions match TRBD2. This clonotype was sampled from a woman in her late teens or twenties with Graves' hyperthyroidism. The specimen was peripheral blood or thyroid tissue (not recorded which). The DNA for the CDR3 is TGTGCCATCAGTGAGGGGCGGGGGGCCCACCAAGAGACCCAGTACTTC. Its translation: CAISEGRGAHQETQYF.